The present T cell receptor beta chain was sequenced within a study of response to subunit inactivated influenza vaccine. Study observations and caveats: Authors suggested each seasonal flu vaccination may recruit only limited numbers of new T cells.

Points on this clonotype: What it binds is not known.

TCRdb ran MiXCR on the RT-PCR reads and lists one entry per CDR3 protein. The sample lists about 520,000 distinct CDR3 sequences; over 9.5% were seen once. J gave up 4 bases and V 6 bases, and 6 bases lay outside the gene matches. In germline, CDR1 is ENHRY, CDR2 SYGVKD. The CDR3 is made up of 13 amino acids. The receptor's source is a man aged 45-65 years who received an inactivated influenza vaccine. V is TRBV10-3 and J is TRBJ2-7; 7 bases line up with TRBD2. Sequences were derived from PBMCs from blood, sampled 45 days after vaccination. In nucleotides, the CDR3 is TGTGCCATCAGGAGACTAGCCGGATACGAGCAGTACTTC. Translation gives CAIRRLAGYEQYF.